The 6 T cell receptor beta chains listed next were all sequenced from one sample in a study of blood T cell repertoires in COVID-19. The protocol was immunoSEQ multiplex PCR, while the TCRdb copy is restricted to in-frame clones and leaves out a portion. The sample comprises over 90,000 clones, 92% of which are singletons, and roughly 1.9% rests with the top ten. Sequencing used peripheral blood. The receptor source for this set is a woman aged 50 to 65 with COVID-19, enrolled during active disease.

The chain carries TRBV19 and TRBJ2-7; 7 bases map to TRBD2. In germline, CDR1 is LNHDA, CDR2 SQIVND (reference sequence). The junction had 2 bases not matched to a gene; V was cut back by 4 bases and J by 5 bases. The CDR3 has 12 residues. The CDR3 coding sequence is TGTGCCAGTAGTAGGGGGAGGGACGAGCAGTACTTC. The encoded protein is CASSRGRDEQYF.

V gene TRBV18 combines with J gene TRBJ1-1; tentative D call: TRBD1 (6 bases). The V gene lost 5 bases and the J gene lost 4 bases, with 11 bases spanning the gap. The CDR3 sequence is 13 residues long. Germline V gene sequence: CDR1 KGHSH, CDR2 LQKENI. CDR3 in amino acids: CASSVSRGTEAFF. For the CDR3, the DNA is TGTGCCAGCTCAGTCAGCAGGGGCACTGAAGCTTTCTTT.

J is TRBJ2-3 and V is TRBV27; 12 bases agree with TRBD2. Germline lookup yields CDR1 MNHEY and CDR2 SMNVEV (reference sequence). V shed 6 bases, J shed 1 base, and the junction held 2 bases outside the gene matches. The CDR3 totals 15 residues. Written as DNA, the CDR3 is TGTGCCAGCAGACTAGCGGGGGGACGCACAGATACGCAGTATTTT. It yields the protein CASRLAGGRTDTQYF.

This rearrangement joins TRBV5-1 to TRBJ1-2, with 8 bases lining up with TRBD1. Trimming removed 4 bases from V and 8 bases from J; junction bases left unmatched: 7. From germline, CDR1 is SGHRS and CDR2 YFSETQ. The CDR3 is made up of 13 amino acids. For the CDR3, the DNA is TGCGCCAGCAGCCCCTGGACAGGGCAGGGCTACACCTTC. This encodes CASSPWTGQGYTF.

The chain has TRBV27 and TRBJ2-1, with TRBD1 matching 9 bases. The CDR3 is made up of 15 amino acids. V shed 3 bases and J 12 bases; nucleotides not matched to a gene: 12. Per germline, CDR1 MNHEY and CDR2 SMNVEV (reference sequence). The CDR3 DNA reads as TGTGCCAGCAGTTTCCCCTCGGACAGGGGAAAAAGGCAGTTCTTC. Its translation is CASSFPSDRGKRQFF.

The rearrangement links TRBV14 to TRBJ2-7; D possibly corresponds to TRBD2 (7 bases). From germline, CDR1 is SGHDN and CDR2 FVKESK. The CDR3 is 15 amino acids. The V end was cut by 1 base, the J end by 3 bases, with 13 bases between. CDR3 in DNA: TGTGCCAGCAGCCAAGTCCGCGGGGGCATCTACGAGCAGTACTTC. Translation gives CASSQVRGGIYEQYF.